The next 19 T cell receptor beta chains were all read from a single sample in a study of T cells in Graves' hyperthyroidism and ophthalmopathy. Amplification yielded TCR beta CDR3 regions, with RNA transcripts as the source. TCR CDR3 underwent first-round RT-PCR with the HTBI primer set. TCRdb fed the multiplex PCR reads into MiXCR, producing one record per CDR3 protein. The table has roughly 500,000 distinct CDR3 sequences, under 60% seen once; the top ten hold 19%. The specimen was peripheral blood or thyroid tissue (not recorded which). These receptors came from an adult woman with Graves' disease, either hyperthyroidism or ophthalmopathy (not recorded which).

The J gene is TRBJ2-5, the V gene TRBV10-3, with 9 bases fitting TRBD2. The germline gives CDR1 ENHRY, CDR2 SYGVKD. The CDR3 has 15 residues. The V and J ends lost 6 bases and 5 bases, in that order; junction bases with no gene match: 10. The CDR3 reads CAIREEAGGRETQYF. The CDR3 region has the DNA TGTGCCATCAGGGAAGAGGCGGGAGGGAGGGAGACCCAGTACTTC.

This clonotype was counted ten times or more. This chain connects TRBV12-3 or TRBV12-4 to TRBJ1-1; perhaps TRBD1 as D (6 bases). This CDR3 region has 17 residues. The germline V and J ends were trimmed by 7 bases and 0 bases, with 21 bases remaining between them. CDR3 nucleotides: TGTGCCAGCATTCCAGACAGGTTCGCGGGCCTGAACACTGAAGCTTTCTTT. Protein product: CASIPDRFAGLNTEAFF.

The chain recombines TRBV3-1 with TRBJ2-6; D might be TRBD1 or TRBD2, each matching 5 bases. Germline V CDR1 and CDR2: LGHDT, YNNKEL (reference sequence). The CDR3 is 18 residues long. V was cut by 0 bases and J by 2 bases, with 14 bases left in between. The CDR3 bases are TGTGCCAGCAGCCAAGACCCGGGGCAGCACGCTGGGGCCAACGTCCTGACTTTC. As protein: CASSQDPGQHAGANVLTF. Based on the CDR3 plus reference TRBV3-1 and TRBJ2-6, the full variable domain is DTAVSQTPKYLVTQMGNDKSIKCEQNLGHDTMYWYKQDSKKFLKIMFSYNNKELIINETVPNRFSPKSPDKAHLNLHINSLELGDSAVYFCASSQDPGQHAGANVLTFGAGSRLTVL.

This clonotype was detected many times. J is TRBJ1-5 and V is TRBV15, with D possibly TRBD1 on 5 matching bases. Trimming shortened V by 5 bases and J by 9 bases, and 11 bases separated the two germline ends. Germline lookup yields CDR1 LNHNV and CDR2 YYDKDF (reference sequence). The CDR3 length is 12 residues. CDR3 nucleotides: TGTGCCACCAGCGGACAAGCGGGGCCCCAGCATTTT. The encoded protein is CATSGQAGPQHF.

This rearrangement joins TRBV5-8 to TRBJ1-5; D not resolved. CDR1 is SGHTS, CDR2 YDEGEE, per germline. The CDR3 spans 12 residues. Trimming removed 4 bases from V and 5 bases from J, with 7 bases in between. The CDR3 DNA reads as TGTGCCAGCAGCCCATGGGATCAGCCCCAGCATTTT. Its translation: CASSPWDQPQHF.

The V call is TRBV15, the J call TRBJ2-3; D gene ambiguous. Germline V gives CDR1 LNHNV, CDR2 YYDKDF (reference sequence). The CDR3 extends over 13 amino acids. Trimming took 0 bases from V and 2 from J, leaving 3 bases between them. As DNA, the CDR3 is TGTGCCACCAGCAGAGACCCCACAGATACGCAGTATTTT. This gives the protein CATSRDPTDTQYF.

V gene TRBV7-2 combines with J gene TRBJ2-7, with D possibly being TRBD1 (6 bases). This CDR3 is built from 14 residues. From germline, CDR1 is SGHTA and CDR2 FQGNSA. The V end was cut by 5 bases, the J end by 4 bases, with 15 bases between. As DNA, the CDR3 is TGTGCCAGCAGCCCAAAACCAGGGGCTTACGAGCAGTACTTC. Translation gives CASSPKPGAYEQYF.

The V call is TRBV28, the J call TRBJ2-5; 9 nucleotides line up with TRBD2. The J segment lost 9 bases and the V segment lost 4 bases, leaving 15 bases of the junction unmatched. The CDR3 loop spans 16 amino acids. Per germline, CDR1 MDHEN and CDR2 SYDVKM. CDR3 DNA: TGTGCCAGCAGTTCGTCCGGGACTAGCAGCTTTGCATCCCAGTACTTC. It is translated as CASSSSGTSSFASQYF.

The V and J genes are TRBV12-5 and TRBJ1-2; perhaps TRBD1 as D (6 bases). This CDR3 has 17 residues. Trimming left V 2 bases short and J 7 bases short, with 23 bases between. Germline CDR1 and CDR2: LGHNT and FRNRAP. CDR3: CASGLTGGGGQFFGYTF. The DNA for the CDR3 is TGTGCTAGTGGTTTGACTGGAGGGGGAGGACAGTTTTTTGGCTACACCTTC.

This clonotype was picked up many times. The V call is TRBV6-5, the J call TRBJ2-7, with D uncertain. V shed 3 bases and J shed 0 bases, with 9 bases lying between them. The CDR3 runs 14 residues. Germline V CDR1 and CDR2: MNHEY, SVGAGI. In DNA, the CDR3 is TGTGCCAGCAGTTATAACCGGCGCTCCTACGAGCAGTACTTC. Encoded protein: CASSYNRRSYEQYF.

This clonotype has just a few counts. V is TRBV5-1 and J is TRBJ2-3; D possibly matches TRBD1 or TRBD2 (5 bases each). The CDR3 extends over 16 amino acids. Trimming took 3 bases from V and 1 from J, leaving 15 bases between them. Germline V gene data show CDR1 as SGHRS and CDR2 as YFSETQ. The CDR3 coding sequence is TGCGCCAGCAGCTGGGGGAGTCAAGTGGGCACAGATACGCAGTATTTT. Translating it yields CASSWGSQVGTDTQYF.

The rearrangement links TRBV20-1 to TRBJ2-5, with 7 bases lining up with TRBD1. The trim removed 7 bases at V and 1 base at J, leaving 9 bases unmatched. Germline CDR1 reads DFQATT; CDR2 reads SNEGSKA (reference sequence). This CDR3 region has 14 residues. The CDR3 sequence is CSVTTGTAQETQYF. Here the CDR3 DNA reads TGCAGTGTTACAACCGGGACAGCCCAAGAGACCCAGTACTTC.

This chain uses TRBV29-1 with TRBJ1-1, with 7 bases that match TRBD1. The CDR3 spans 13 residues. The J segment lost 4 bases and the V segment lost 4 bases, leaving 6 bases of the junction unmatched. Germline lookup yields CDR1 SQVTM and CDR2 ANQGSEA. The CDR3 DNA sequence: TGCAGCGTTGTTACAGGGGCGAGCACTGAAGCTTTCTTT. Its protein product is CSVVTGASTEAFF.

This clonotype was recorded many times. Written as DNA, the CDR3 is TGTGCCAGCAGTCCGAAAGAGGTCCTCCGCTCTGGAAACACCATATATTTT. Translated, it gives CASSPKEVLRSGNTIYF. The rearrangement links TRBV12-3 or TRBV12-4 to TRBJ1-3, with D hard to call. The CDR3 is made up of 17 amino acids. Trimming removed 5 bases from V and 0 bases from J, with 17 bases in between.

This clonotype came up many times. The V call is TRBV10-3, the J call TRBJ1-1, with D possibly matching TRBD1 (5 bases). CDR1 ENHRY and CDR2 SYGVKD come from the germline V gene. The CDR3 runs 13 residues. V was cut by 10 bases and J by 0 bases, with 12 bases left in between. The CDR3 DNA is TGTGCCACCCGGACAAGCATGAACACTGAAGCTTTCTTT. Protein product: CATRTSMNTEAFF.

This chain links TRBV7-1 with TRBJ2-7; 12 bases are a match to TRBD2. TRBV7-1 is recorded as an ORF, its role being uncertain. The CDR3 sequence is 14 residues long. With 8 bases clipped from V and 7 bases from J, the junction kept 9 bases outside the gene matches. The CDR3 here is CASGSSGRAWEQYF. In DNA, the CDR3 is TGTGCCAGCGGGTCTAGCGGGAGGGCCTGGGAGCAGTACTTC.

The CDR3, as DNA: TGTGCCAGCAGCTTACGCTTACAGGCCGCCTCCTACGAGCAGTACTTC. Protein: CASSLRLQAASYEQYF. V and J are TRBV7-8 and TRBJ2-7; tentative D call: TRBD1 (5 bases). Trimming took off 2 bases at V and 0 bases at J, with 14 bases between the two ends. This CDR3 has 16 residues. Germline V gene data show CDR1 as SGHVS and CDR2 as FQNEAQ.

The gene calls are TRBV7-9 and TRBJ2-3, with no clear D. Trimming stripped 5 bases from V and 0 bases from J, with 9 bases between. Looked up from germline, CDR1 is SEHNR and CDR2 is FQNEAQ (reference sequence). The CDR3 is 14 amino acids. The CDR3 is CASSLGTSTDTQYF. DNA for the CDR3: TGTGCCAGCAGCCTCGGAACTAGCACAGATACGCAGTATTTT.

The CDR3, as DNA: TGTGCTTCAGCGCAGGGGCTAGGGGACTATGGCTACACCTTC. It is translated as CASAQGLGDYGYTF. This rearrangement joins TRBV7-2 to TRBJ1-2, with D maybe TRBD1 (6 bases). There are 14 residues in the CDR3. Germline lookup yields CDR1 SGHTA and CDR2 FQGNSA.